These 20 T cell receptor beta chains originate from one sample sequenced in a study of T cell repertoires in cytomegalovirus infection (dated by TCRdb to about 2019). Sequencing used an Illumina HiSeq 1500. TCRdb ran its own pipeline on the public reads, namely fastp trimming at Q25 and MiXCR clone calling, and kept in-frame beta chains. Each entry merges the rows of one CDR3 protein and shows their most common DNA and genes. This sample has 200,000 or so distinct CDR3 sequences in its table, and under 30% of those were observed once. 31% of the sample comes from the top ten. Material for sequencing was PBMCs. All receptors come from a human donor in good health (CMV status not recorded). Some clones in this sample may be carry-over from other donors' samples.

This clonotype was found a few times. The genes are TRBV7-2 and TRBJ1-2; D is unresolved. Trimming pared 6 bases from V and 8 bases from J, leaving 16 bases between. CDR1 is SGHTA, CDR2 FQGNSA, per germline. The CDR3 is 13 residues long. DNA for the CDR3: TGTGCCAGCAGGCCCCCGGGGAGGGAAGGCTACACCTTC. Protein product: CASRPPGREGYTF. The full variable domain, in which reference TRBV7-2 and TRBJ1-2 provide the parts outside the CDR3, is GAGVSQSPSNKVTEKGKDVELRCDPISGHTALYWYRQSLGQGLEFLIYFQGNSAPDKSGLPSDRFSAERTGGSVSTLTIQRTQQEDSAVYLCASRPPGREGYTFGSGTRLTVV.

V gene TRBV20-1 combines with J gene TRBJ2-6; D call uncertain. V gave up 4 bases and J gave up 0 bases, with 7 bases separating them. The CDR3 has 14 amino acids. CDR1 is DFQATT and CDR2 is SNEGSKA in the germline V gene (reference sequence). The CDR3 spells CSATDISGANVLTF. For the CDR3, the DNA is TGCAGTGCTACTGACATCTCTGGGGCCAACGTCCTGACTTTC.

This clonotype was detected once. Just one base apart from a much larger clone, this may be a read error. The chain is built from TRBV7-2 and TRBJ1-2; possible D gene TRBD1, 5 bases. V lost 1 base, J lost 1 base, and 7 bases lay in between. The CDR3 is made up of 14 amino acids. Per the germline V gene, CDR1 is SGHTA and CDR2 is FQGNSA. Written as DNA, the CDR3 is TGTACCAGCAGCTTAGGACAGAGTAACTATGGCTACACCTTC. It specifies CTSSLGQSNYGYTF. The complete variable domain, with remaining parts taken from reference TRBV7-2 and TRBJ1-2, reads GAGVSQSPSNKVTEKGKDVELRCDPISGHTALYWYRQSLGQGLEFLIYFQGNSAPDKSGLPSDRFSAERTGGSVSTLTIQRTQQEDSAVYLCTSSLGQSNYGYTFGSGTRLTVV.

This chain connects TRBV7-6 to TRBJ1-4; D not resolved. CDR3 length: 15 amino acids. Trimming stripped 1 base from V and 3 bases from J, with 9 bases between. Germline CDR1 reads SGHVS; CDR2 reads FNYEAQ. CDR3 DNA: TGTGCCAGCAGCTTAGACCGGGCAGCTAATGAAAAACTGTTTTTT. Translating it yields CASSLDRAANEKLFF.

This clonotype was seen more than once but under ten times. V and J are TRBV6-8 and TRBJ1-2; D not certain. The CDR3 has 14 residues. Germline V gene sequence: CDR1 MNHGY, CDR2 SAAAGT. V lost 4 bases to trimming and J lost 4 bases, with 13 bases between them. The CDR3 sequence is CASSLIRDRYGYTF. The CDR3 DNA is TGTGCCAGCAGTTTAATACGGGATCGCTATGGCTACACCTTC.

The chain has TRBV4-1 and TRBJ2-5; perhaps TRBD1 as D (5 bases). The CDR3 consists of 13 residues. The germline V gene has CDR1 MGHRA and CDR2 YSYEKL. Deletions cut 3 bases from V and 0 bases from J, with 5 bases between. The CDR3 protein is CASSHRDQETQYF. For the CDR3, the DNA is TGCGCCAGCAGCCACAGGGACCAAGAGACCCAGTACTTC.

CDR3 loop: CASSQESDEQFF. CDR3 sequence (DNA): TGTGCCAGCAGCCAAGAAAGCGATGAGCAGTTCTTC. V usage is TRBV3-1 and J usage is TRBJ2-1; D is ambiguous. Trimming left V 0 bases short and J 8 bases short, with 5 bases between. This CDR3 spans 12 amino acids. The germline CDR1 and CDR2 sequences are LGHDT and YNNKEL (reference sequence).

In this sample, this clonotype turned up a few times. The rearrangement uses TRBV20-1 and TRBJ2-7; possible D gene TRBD1, 5 bases. Per the germline V gene, CDR1 is DFQATT and CDR2 is SNEGSKA (reference sequence). CDR3 length: 13 residues. With 3 bases removed from V and 4 bases from J, the gap between germline ends came to 13 bases. Here the CDR3 reads CSASLRSGYEQYF. The CDR3, as DNA: TGCAGTGCTAGTCTACGATCAGGGTACGAGCAGTACTTC.

The rearrangement links TRBV27 to TRBJ2-5; D is undetermined. The CDR3 length is 14 residues. V shed 4 bases and J shed 0 bases, with 9 bases lying between them. Germline V gene lookup returns CDR1 MNHEY and CDR2 SMNVEV (reference sequence). The CDR3 DNA reads as TGTGCCAGCAGTTCCACTTGGTACCAAGAGACCCAGTACTTC. This translates into CASSSTWYQETQYF.

This clonotype has a handful of counts. This rearrangement joins TRBV5-1 to TRBJ1-1; D gene ambiguous. With 0 bases removed from V and 0 bases from J, the gap between germline ends came to 6 bases. Germline values: CDR1 SGHRS, CDR2 YFSETQ. This CDR3 has 14 amino acids. In DNA form, the CDR3 reads TGCGCCAGCAGCTTGGGCGATGTGAACACTGAAGCTTTCTTT. Its protein is CASSLGDVNTEAFF.

This chain uses TRBV4-1 with TRBJ2-5, with 8 bases aligning to TRBD1. This CDR3 is built from 13 residues. Germline-derived CDR1 and CDR2 are MGHRA and YSYEKL. Losses at the gene ends were 6 bases for V and 5 bases for J; bases not matched to a gene: 5. CDR3 sequence reads: CASSPTGDETQYF. CDR3 sequence (DNA): TGCGCCAGCAGTCCGACAGGGGATGAGACCCAGTACTTC.

There are many counts of this clonotype. The chain joins TRBV6-2 or TRBV6-3 to TRBJ2-1, with 10 bases lining up with TRBD2. There are 16 residues in the CDR3. Germline values: CDR1 MNHEY, CDR2 SVGEGT. V was clipped by 6 bases and J by 5 bases; unmatched bases: 10. CDR3 coding DNA: TGTGCCAGCAGCTCCTTCGTAGCGGGGGGACACAATGAGCAGTTCTTC. As protein: CASSSFVAGGHNEQFF.

This clonotype showed up just once. V usage is TRBV7-2 and J usage is TRBJ2-1; 11 bases fit TRBD2. The germline gives CDR1 SGHTA, CDR2 FQGNSA. J lost 7 bases, V lost 1 base, and 6 bases had no gene match. The CDR3 covers 16 residues. The CDR3 DNA is TGTGCCAGCAGCTTAGAGGTTAGCGGGGGGGCAAATGAGCAGTTCTTC. This sequence encodes CASSLEVSGGANEQFF.

The J gene is TRBJ2-4, the V gene TRBV4-3; D call uncertain. CDR3 length: 16 residues. Germline lookup yields CDR1 LGHNA and CDR2 YSLEER. V lost 0 bases to trimming and J lost 5 bases, with 14 bases between them. The DNA for the CDR3 is TGCGCCAGCAGCCAAGACTCTTTCTCCCGGCAAAACATTCAGTACTTC. The encoded protein is CASSQDSFSRQNIQYF.

The chain combines TRBV29-1 with TRBJ1-2; 9 bases line up with TRBD1. With V trimmed by 5 bases and J by 5 bases, 3 bases remained unmatched. There are 12 residues in the CDR3. Germline V gives CDR1 SQVTM, CDR2 ANQGSEA. The CDR3 region is CSVRGTGYGYTF. CDR3 nucleotide sequence: TGCAGCGTTAGAGGGACAGGGTATGGCTACACCTTC.

About this clonotype itself: A much larger clone lies one base from this, so it may be a read error. V is TRBV12-3 or TRBV12-4 and J is TRBJ2-3, with 8 bases aligning to TRBD2. After removal of 5 bases from V and 6 bases from J, the junction contained 10 bases not matched to a gene. This CDR3 region has 15 residues. The CDR3 here is CASSPTSGVRDTQYF. CDR3 coding DNA: TGTGCCAGCAGTCCCACTAGCGGTGTCAGGGATACGCAGTATTTT.

This clonotype was seen a few times. The CDR3 loop reads CASSLQGDPEGDEQFF. As DNA, the CDR3 is TGTGCCAGCAGCCTGCAGGGCGACCCGGAGGGGGATGAGCAGTTCTTC. The chain recombines TRBV7-2 with TRBJ2-1, with D perhaps matching TRBD1 or TRBD2 (6 bases each). CDR1 is SGHTA and CDR2 is FQGNSA in the germline V gene. The CDR3 runs to 16 residues. Trimming took 5 bases from V and 8 from J, leaving 22 bases between them.

This clonotype has at least ten counts. The V gene is TRBV7-2, the J gene TRBJ1-2, with a weak D call TRBD1 (5 bases). Per the germline V gene, CDR1 is SGHTA and CDR2 is FQGNSA. V shed 5 bases and J shed 4 bases, with 11 bases lying between them. The length of the CDR3 is 13 residues. The CDR3 DNA follows: TGTGCCAGCAGCCTCAGGGTGTCCTATGGCTACACCTTC. It encodes CASSLRVSYGYTF.

The chain uses TRBV14 and TRBJ2-1; weak D call: TRBD1 (5 bases). V lost 0 bases and J 6 bases, leaving 12 bases between the germline ends. Germline V gives CDR1 SGHDN, CDR2 FVKESK. This CDR3 has 15 amino acids. CDR3 amino acids: CASSQERQKSNEQFF. The DNA of the CDR3 is TGTGCCAGCAGCCAAGAACGACAGAAATCCAATGAGCAGTTCTTC.

The rearrangement joins TRBV6-2 or TRBV6-3 to TRBJ1-5; maybe TRBD1 (6 bases). V shed 5 bases and J shed 2 bases, with 16 bases lying between them. Germline CDR1 MNHEY, CDR2 SVGEGT. The CDR3 spans 16 residues. The CDR3 DNA reads as TGTGCCAGCAGTCCTACCTTCAGGGGACGCAATCAGCCCCAGCATTTT. This gives the protein CASSPTFRGRNQPQHF.